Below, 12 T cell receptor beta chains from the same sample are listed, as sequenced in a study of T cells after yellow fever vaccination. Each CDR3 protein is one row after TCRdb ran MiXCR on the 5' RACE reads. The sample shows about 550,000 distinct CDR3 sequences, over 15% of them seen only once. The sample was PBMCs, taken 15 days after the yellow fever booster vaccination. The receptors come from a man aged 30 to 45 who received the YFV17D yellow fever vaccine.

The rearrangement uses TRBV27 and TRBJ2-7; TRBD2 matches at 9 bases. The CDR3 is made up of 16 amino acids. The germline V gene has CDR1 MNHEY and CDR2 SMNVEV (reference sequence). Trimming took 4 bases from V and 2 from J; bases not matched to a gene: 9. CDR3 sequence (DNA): TGTGCCAGCAGTTGGGCGGGAGGGCCCCCTCCCTACGAGCAGTACTTC. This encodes CASSWAGGPPPYEQYF.

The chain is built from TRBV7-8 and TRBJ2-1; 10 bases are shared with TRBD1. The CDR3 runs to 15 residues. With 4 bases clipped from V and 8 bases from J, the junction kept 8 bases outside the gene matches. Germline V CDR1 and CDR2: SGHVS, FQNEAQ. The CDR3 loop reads CASSYRDRGIDEQFF. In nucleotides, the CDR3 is TGTGCCAGCAGCTACCGGGACAGGGGCATCGATGAGCAGTTCTTC.

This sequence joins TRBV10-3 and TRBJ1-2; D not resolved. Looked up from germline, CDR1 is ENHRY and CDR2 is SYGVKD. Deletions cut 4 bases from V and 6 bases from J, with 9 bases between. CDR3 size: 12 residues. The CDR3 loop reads CAISAEADGYTF. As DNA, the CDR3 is TGTGCCATCAGTGCAGAAGCTGATGGCTACACCTTC.

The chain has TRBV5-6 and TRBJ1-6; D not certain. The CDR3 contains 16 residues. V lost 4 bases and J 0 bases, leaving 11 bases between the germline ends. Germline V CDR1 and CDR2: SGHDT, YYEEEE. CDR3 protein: CASSRPWGSYNSPLHF. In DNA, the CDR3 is TGTGCCAGCAGCCGGCCGTGGGGCTCCTATAATTCACCCCTCCACTTT.

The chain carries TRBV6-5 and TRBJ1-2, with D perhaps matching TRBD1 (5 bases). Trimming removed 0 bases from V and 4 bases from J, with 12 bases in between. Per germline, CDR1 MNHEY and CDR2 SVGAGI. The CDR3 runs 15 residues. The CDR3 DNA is TGTGCCAGCAGTTACTCGGGAACGGGGGGCTATGGCTACACCTTC. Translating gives CASSYSGTGGYGYTF.

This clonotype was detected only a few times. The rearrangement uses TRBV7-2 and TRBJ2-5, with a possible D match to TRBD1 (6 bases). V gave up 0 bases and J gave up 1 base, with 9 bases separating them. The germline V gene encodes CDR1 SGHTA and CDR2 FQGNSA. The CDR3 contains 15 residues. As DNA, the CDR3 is TGTGCCAGCAGCTTAGCAGCGACAGGCCAAGAGACCCAGTACTTC. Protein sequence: CASSLAATGQETQYF.

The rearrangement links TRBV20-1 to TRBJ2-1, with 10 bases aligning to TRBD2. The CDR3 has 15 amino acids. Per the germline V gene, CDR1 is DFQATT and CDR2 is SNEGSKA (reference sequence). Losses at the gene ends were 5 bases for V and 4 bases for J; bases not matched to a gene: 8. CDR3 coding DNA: TGCAGTGCTCCGCGAGCGGGAGGGAAGTACAATGAGCAGTTCTTC. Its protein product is CSAPRAGGKYNEQFF.

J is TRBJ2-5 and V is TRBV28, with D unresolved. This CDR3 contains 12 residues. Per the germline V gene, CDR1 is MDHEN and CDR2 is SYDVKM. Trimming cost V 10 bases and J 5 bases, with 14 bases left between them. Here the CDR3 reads CATERPKETQYF. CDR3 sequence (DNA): TGTGCCACCGAGAGGCCGAAGGAGACCCAGTACTTC.

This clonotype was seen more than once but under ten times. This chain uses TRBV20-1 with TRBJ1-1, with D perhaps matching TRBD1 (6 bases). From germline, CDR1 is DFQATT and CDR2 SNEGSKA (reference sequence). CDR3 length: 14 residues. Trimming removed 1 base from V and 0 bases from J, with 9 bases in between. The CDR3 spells CSARADSMNTEAFF. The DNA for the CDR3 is TGCAGTGCTAGAGCGGACAGTATGAACACTGAAGCTTTCTTT.

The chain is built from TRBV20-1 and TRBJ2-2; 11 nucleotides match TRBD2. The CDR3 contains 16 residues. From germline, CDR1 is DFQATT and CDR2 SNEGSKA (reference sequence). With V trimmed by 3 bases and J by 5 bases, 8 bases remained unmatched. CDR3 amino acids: CSARAGTSGFTGELFF. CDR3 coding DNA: TGCAGTGCTAGGGCCGGGACTAGCGGTTTTACCGGGGAGCTGTTTTTT.

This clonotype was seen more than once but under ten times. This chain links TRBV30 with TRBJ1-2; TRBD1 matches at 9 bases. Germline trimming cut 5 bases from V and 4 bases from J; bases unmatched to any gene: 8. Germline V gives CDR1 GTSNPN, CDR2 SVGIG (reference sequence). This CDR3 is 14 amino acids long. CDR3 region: CAWERTGELYGYTF. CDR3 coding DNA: TGTGCCTGGGAGAGGACAGGGGAACTCTATGGCTACACCTTC. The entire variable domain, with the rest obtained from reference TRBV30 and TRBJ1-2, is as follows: SQTIHQWPATLVQPVGSPLSLECTVEGTSNPNLYWYRQAAGRGLQLLFYSVGIGQISSEVPQNLSASRPQDRQFILSSKKLLLSDSGFYLCAWERTGELYGYTFGSGTRLTVV.

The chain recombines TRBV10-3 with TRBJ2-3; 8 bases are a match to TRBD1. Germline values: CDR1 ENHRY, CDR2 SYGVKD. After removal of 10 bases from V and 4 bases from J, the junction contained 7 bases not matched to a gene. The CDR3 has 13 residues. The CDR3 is CATHSQGADTQYF. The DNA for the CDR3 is TGTGCCACCCACTCACAGGGGGCAGATACGCAGTATTTT.